Listed below are T cell receptor beta chains from one sample, sequenced in a study of OX40 agonist ivuxolimab in advanced cancers. Data came from immunoSEQ multiplex PCR; TCRdb stores just in-frame clones and leaves some out. The data contain approximately 6,300 clones, roughly 77% of them singletons. The material was CD4+ or CD8+ T cells sorted from blood, obtained in a trial of the OX40 agonist ivuxolimab. The source of these receptors is an adult with an advanced solid tumor such as melanoma, head and neck, liver or kidney cancer. The conserved cysteine and the conserved F or W are not part of the CDR3 here. The D gene is left open where the match is weak.

v_gene,d_gene,CDR3aa
TRBV5-6,TRBD2,ASSPGLAGGPGPDTQY
TRBV5-6,TRBD2,ASSSSGTSSYYEQY
TRBV9,TRBD2,ASSVARLAGVYEQY
TRBV30,-,AWSAMGDEQY
TRBV28,-,ASSKIQGPYGYT
TRBV5-5,-,ASTCPVSRKTYG
TRBV9,-,ASSVERTDYEQY
TRBV27,TRBD1,ASSKGTGELNQPQH
TRBV30,-,AWERQVVNYGYT
TRBV7-8,TRBD1,ASSAGTGIGNTIY
TRBV4-1,-,ASSPGVDSGTDTQY
TRBV6-5,TRBD1,ASSSPTGGFGEAF
TRBV23-1,TRBD1,ASSQSTWTGATYEQY
TRBV5-1,-,ASSLEGSNEQF
TRBV7-9,-,ASSTQDGMHHYEQY
TRBV27,-,ASRPGDVRYEQY
TRBV7-6,-,ASSLAANEQF
TRBV27,TRBD1,ASSFLGQGGADTQY
TRBV6-5,TRBD1,ASSYWDSNNEQF
TRBV7-9,TRBD2,ASSPTSGSFDEQF
TRBV4-1,-,ASSQVGEGPNTEAF
TRBV6-5,TRBD1,ASSRTGLNEQF
TRBV5-5,TRBD1,ASSWGPGQGDYEQY
TRBV4-1,-,ASSQGGAMLLF
TRBV25-1,TRBD1,ASTNRDREDGYT
TRBV7-9,-,ASSLGARNTEAF
TRBV7-7,TRBD2,ASSRSPGLADNEQF
TRBV19,TRBD2,ASSPRTSGRGETQY
TRBV15,TRBD1,ATSSRDSHTEAF
TRBV4-1,-,ASSKDGKETQY
TRBV7-2,TRBD2,ASSPGLAGAYEQY
TRBV7-9,-,ASTSGLLYEQY
TRBV15,-,ATSRISWGGTPLH
TRBV5-5,-,ASSPLISNQPQH
TRBV7-9,-,ASSSQWQGLRETQY
TRBV9,TRBD1,ASSSGTASTDTQY
TRBV27,TRBD2,ASSGPGLANTGELF
TRBV27,-,ASSLRQSSGANVLT
TRBV28,-,ASSHRNTVYEQY
TRBV7-2,-,ASSVTWGAGGNSPLH
TRBV4-1,-,ASSNLLDSSTDTQY
TRBV7-3,TRBD1,ASSDSGQGNYEQY
TRBV9,-,ASSPYSLDGETQY
TRBV5-1,-,ASSLASGDTEAF
TRBV10-3,TRBD2,AHAAGGTTNEQF